The 15 T cell receptor beta chains below come from one sample, sequenced in a study of blood T cell repertoires in COVID-19. Sequencing used immunoSEQ multiplex PCR; TCRdb keeps in-frame clones, though not all of them. The sample yields about 200,000 clones, approximately 87% seen once. The source material was peripheral blood. The receptors derive from a woman in her fifties or sixties with acute or convalescent COVID-19.

The CDR3 here is CASSITTSRVGKKDTQYF. The CDR3 coding sequence is TGTGCCAGTAGTATAACTACCTCCCGGGTGGGTAAAAAAGATACGCAGTATTTT. The chain joins TRBV19 to TRBJ2-3; no firm D call. The CDR3 totals 18 residues. V was pared by 2 bases and J by 5 bases, with 23 bases between. Germline lookup yields CDR1 LNHDA and CDR2 SQIVND (reference sequence).

The chain combines TRBV29-1 with TRBJ1-1; the match to TRBD1 covers 7 bases. The V and J ends lost 4 bases and 0 bases, in that order; junction bases with no gene match: 2. The germline V gene encodes CDR1 SQVTM and CDR2 ANQGSEA. This CDR3 is 13 amino acids long. CDR3 sequence reads: CSVADRVNTEAFF. In DNA, the CDR3 is TGCAGCGTTGCTGACAGGGTGAACACTGAAGCTTTCTTT.

This chain uses TRBV11-1 with TRBJ2-7; tentatively, D is TRBD1 (6 bases). V was clipped by 5 bases and J by 4 bases, with 15 bases between them. Germline CDR1 SGHAT, CDR2 FQDESV (reference sequence). The CDR3 spans 14 residues. The chain's CDR3 is CASSRKGTPYEQYF. CDR3 nucleotide sequence: TGTGCCAGCAGCCGTAAGGGGACACCTTACGAGCAGTACTTC.

The chain uses TRBV14 and TRBJ1-4; TRBD1 is a possible D gene (5 bases). V lost 1 base and J 4 bases, leaving 13 bases between the germline ends. There are 16 residues in the CDR3. CDR1 and CDR2 (germline): SGHDN, FVKESK. Here the CDR3 reads CASSQVQAGGNEKLFF. The CDR3 DNA sequence: TGTGCCAGCAGCCAAGTTCAGGCGGGGGGTAATGAAAAACTGTTTTTT.

The chain uses TRBV5-4 and TRBJ2-2; 9 nucleotides line up with TRBD2. CDR3 size: 16 residues. With V trimmed by 1 base and J by 4 bases, 5 bases remained unmatched. Germline CDR1 SGHNT, CDR2 YYREEE (reference sequence). The DNA for the CDR3 is TGTGCCAGCAGCTTGAGAGCGGGGGGAGGCACCGGGGAGCTGTTTTTT. Residues: CASSLRAGGGTGELFF.

The rearrangement uses TRBV27 and TRBJ2-1; TRBD1 is a possible D gene (6 bases). The CDR3 length is 11 residues. The germline V gene has CDR1 MNHEY and CDR2 SMNVEV (reference sequence). The germline V and J ends were trimmed by 8 bases and 6 bases, with 8 bases remaining between them. As DNA, the CDR3 is TGTGCCAGCGGGGGCCCCAATGAGCAGTTCTTC. Protein product: CASGGPNEQFF.

The chain uses TRBV12-5 and TRBJ1-6; the D gene is possibly TRBD1 (6 bases). This CDR3 comprises 15 residues. Between the trimmed V and J ends, which lost 7 bases and 6 bases, there was a span of 16 bases. Germline loops: CDR1 LGHNT, CDR2 FRNRAP. CDR3 in amino acids: CASVGGEGRNSPLHF. The CDR3 DNA reads TGTGCTAGTGTTGGGGGCGAGGGGCGTAATTCACCCCTCCACTTT.

This chain uses TRBV18 with TRBJ1-1; D gene unclear. V lost 3 bases and J lost 5, with 10 bases in between. CDR1 is KGHSH, CDR2 LQKENI, per germline. The CDR3 covers 13 residues. CDR3 sequence (DNA): TGTGCCAGCTCACCGACTGGTGGAACTGAAGCTTTCTTT. Amino acids: CASSPTGGTEAFF.

The chain joins TRBV5-8 to TRBJ1-5; 7 bases line up with TRBD1. V was clipped by 1 base and J by 7 bases; unmatched bases: 5. The CDR3 sequence is 14 residues long. Germline V gene sequence: CDR1 SGHTS, CDR2 YDEGEE. CDR3 amino acids: CASSLRGGGQPQHF. CDR3 in DNA: TGTGCCAGCAGCTTGAGAGGGGGCGGACAGCCCCAGCATTTT.

This chain connects TRBV6-2 or TRBV6-3 to TRBJ2-7; 9 nucleotides line up with TRBD2. J gave up 3 bases and V 4 bases, and 4 bases lay outside the gene matches. There are 14 residues in the CDR3. CDR1 MNHEY and CDR2 SVGEGT come from the germline V gene. The CDR3 loop is CASSFLAGLYEQYF. The CDR3 DNA follows: TGTGCCAGCAGTTTCCTAGCGGGACTCTACGAGCAGTACTTC.

This chain uses TRBV11-3 with TRBJ1-1; D might be TRBD1 (5 bases). V was trimmed by 7 bases and J by 4 bases, leaving 16 bases between them. Germline V gene lookup returns CDR1 SGHNT and CDR2 YENEEA. The CDR3 sequence is 14 residues long. The CDR3 sequence: CASIATRGGTEAFF. In DNA, the CDR3 is TGTGCCAGCATCGCGACCCGGGGGGGCACTGAAGCTTTCTTT. Full variable domain (outside the CDR3, taken from reference TRBV11-3 and TRBJ1-1): EAGVVQSPRYKIIEKKQPVAFWCNPISGHNTLYWYLQNLGQGPELLIRYENEEAVDDSQLPKDRFSAERLKGVDSTLKIQPAELGDSAVYLCASIATRGGTEAFFGQGTRLTVV.

The chain combines TRBV5-1 with TRBJ1-2; 11 nucleotides match TRBD1. The V gene end was trimmed by 4 bases and the J gene end by 5 bases; junction bases not matched to a gene: 7. CDR1 and CDR2 (germline): SGHRS, YFSETQ. The CDR3 has 15 amino acids. CDR3 protein: CASSPGQGAEYGYTF. For the CDR3, the DNA is TGCGCCAGCAGCCCCGGACAGGGGGCGGAGTATGGCTACACCTTC. The whole variable domain, filled in from reference TRBV5-1 and TRBJ1-2, reads KAGVTQTPRYLIKTRGQQVTLSCSPISGHRSVSWYQQTPGQGLQFLFEYFSETQRNKGNFPGRFSGRQFSNSRSEMNVSTLELGDSALYLCASSPGQGAEYGYTFGSGTRLTVV.

In its sample, this clone was seen once. This chain links TRBV7-9 with TRBJ2-1, with D tentatively TRBD2 (5 bases). Germline CDR1 SEHNR, CDR2 FQNEAQ (reference sequence). Trimming removed 2 bases at V and 6 bases at J, with 8 bases between. CDR3 length: 13 amino acids. The CDR3 loop is CASSLIATNEQFF. Written as DNA, the CDR3 is TGTGCCAGCAGCTTAATAGCGACCAATGAGCAGTTCTTC.

This clone was detected only a few times. The chain employs TRBV12-3 or TRBV12-4 and TRBJ2-1; the D is unclear. The ends were cut back, 3 bases at V and 6 bases at J, with 6 bases in the middle. The CDR3 spans 12 residues. The CDR3 loop reads CASSLFSNEQFF. As DNA, the CDR3 is TGTGCCAGCAGTTTGTTCTCCAATGAGCAGTTCTTC.

The chain recombines TRBV29-1 with TRBJ1-1; TRBD1 is a possible D gene (5 bases). CDR3 length equals 13 residues. Trimming took 8 bases from V and 3 from J, leaving 16 bases between them. Per germline, CDR1 SQVTM and CDR2 ANQGSEA. This CDR3 is CSSPWGGDTEAFF. The CDR3 DNA reads as TGCAGCTCCCCGTGGGGAGGGGACACTGAAGCTTTCTTT.